A selection of T cell receptor beta chains follows, all from one sample in a study of Graves' ophthalmopathy and Graves' hyperthyroidism. In TCRdb, the multiplex PCR reads were re-called with MiXCR into one record per CDR3 protein. This sample yields more than 300,000 distinct CDR3 sequences, of which about 18% are seen a single time; 2% to 3% belongs to the top ten. Sequencing was done on a sample of peripheral blood. The receptors here all came from an adult woman with stable Graves' hyperthyroidism. Each CDR3 is given with its conserved first and last residue. The order of the fields is J gene, clone size, D gene, V gene, CDR3 protein, CDR3 DNA. A D gene is named only where the DNA matches it firmly. Only some rows state a clone size, as once, few, many or a class for expanded clones.

TRBJ2-7	NA	TRBD2	TRBV12-3/TRBV12-4	CASGFRPGLAGREQYF	TGTGCCAGCGGATTCAGGCCGGGACTAGCGGGTCGGGAGCAGTACTTC
TRBJ1-2	many	TRBD1	TRBV7-2	CASSSSYTGGVGYTF	TGTGCCAGCAGCAGCTCTTACACAGGGGGCGTTGGCTACACCTTC
TRBJ2-5	many	NA	TRBV2	CASGVRTDQETQYF	TGTGCCAGCGGTGTTCGGACGGATCAAGAGACCCAGTACTTC
TRBJ2-6	many	NA	TRBV25-1	CASSVGGTSGANVLTF	TGTGCCAGCAGTGTAGGCGGGACCTCTGGGGCCAACGTCCTGACTTTC
TRBJ2-2	many	NA	TRBV12-3/TRBV12-4	CASSWWTGELFF	TGTGCCAGCAGTTGGTGGACCGGGGAGCTGTTTTTT
TRBJ2-5	many	NA	TRBV7-2	CASSLESRVDGTQYF	TGTGCCAGCAGCTTAGAGAGCAGGGTCGACGGGACCCAGTACTTC
TRBJ1-1	NA	TRBD1	TRBV7-3	CASSSTGVNTEAFF	TGTGCCAGCAGCTCGACAGGGGTTAACACTGAAGCTTTCTTT
TRBJ2-2	many	TRBD1	TRBV28	CASYETGTGHLANTGELFF	TGTGCCAGCTACGAAACCGGGACAGGACATCTGGCGAACACCGGGGAGCTGTTTTTT
TRBJ2-7	many	TRBD1	TRBV7-2	CASSPGDRSSYEQYF	TGTGCCAGCAGCCCGGGGGACAGGAGTTCCTACGAGCAGTACTTC
TRBJ2-7	NA	NA	TRBV28	CASSDRFFYDQYF	TGTGCCAGCAGTGACAGGTTTTTCTACGATCAGTACTTC
TRBJ2-7	few	NA	TRBV11-1	CASSLTGARLVWGEQYF	TGTGCCAGCAGTCTCACAGGGGCCCGACTAGTATGGGGCGAGCAGTACTTC
TRBJ2-5	many	NA	TRBV2	CASSGAGSQETQYF	TGTGCCAGCAGTGGGGCAGGGTCGCAAGAGACCCAGTACTTC
TRBJ2-7	NA	TRBD2	TRBV12-3/TRBV12-4	CASSLGGKGLAGGYYSYDQYF	TGTGCCAGCAGTTTAGGAGGTAAAGGACTAGCGGGAGGGTACTACTCCTACGATCAGTACTTC
TRBJ2-7	many	NA	TRBV20-1	CSASGQTYEQYF	TGCAGTGCTAGCGGGCAGACCTACGAGCAGTACTTC
TRBJ1-3	few	NA	TRBV2	CASSDNAGSLFSGNTIYF	TGTGCCAGCAGTGACAATGCAGGGTCCCTTTTCTCTGGAAACACCATATATTTT
TRBJ1-1	few	NA	TRBV6-1	CASSGAYEAFF	TGTGCCAGCAGTGGCGCGTATGAAGCTTTCTTT
TRBJ2-7	NA	NA	TRBV28	CASSLGPKYEQYF	TGTGCCAGCAGTTTGGGACCAAAATACGAGCAGTACTTC
TRBJ2-4	many	NA	TRBV12-3/TRBV12-4	CASKPGAVDIQYF	TGTGCCAGCAAACCTGGGGCAGTTGACATTCAGTACTTC
TRBJ2-7	many	NA	TRBV10-3	CATETDTYEQYF	TGTGCCACCGAGACAGACACCTACGAGCAGTACTTC
TRBJ2-7	many	NA	TRBV12-3/TRBV12-4	CASSRIGFSGNEQYF	TGTGCCAGCAGTAGGATAGGGTTTTCCGGAAACGAGCAGTACTTC
TRBJ1-1	NA	NA	TRBV12-3/TRBV12-4	CASSLREIGGNEAFF	TGTGCCAGCAGCTTGCGAGAAATTGGGGGTAATGAAGCTTTCTTT
TRBJ2-5	many	NA	TRBV10-3	CAIAGQRQETQYF	TGTGCCATCGCCGGACAGAGGCAAGAGACCCAGTACTTC
TRBJ2-7	many	NA	TRBV28	CASRGGATYEQYF	TGTGCCAGCAGGGGTGGCGCTACCTACGAGCAGTACTTC
TRBJ1-6	many	TRBD1	TRBV28	CASSLWSWRARGLNSPLHF	TGTGCCAGCAGTTTATGGAGTTGGCGGGCCAGGGGGCTTAATTCACCCCTCCACTTT
TRBJ2-7	NA	NA	TRBV28	CASRPRQESYEQYF	TGTGCCAGCAGACCCAGACAGGAAAGCTACGAGCAGTACTTC
TRBJ2-7	many	NA	TRBV9	CASSVATGSAYEQYF	TGTGCCAGCAGCGTAGCAACAGGGTCAGCCTACGAGCAGTACTTC
TRBJ2-7	many	NA	TRBV29-1	CSVEVPPYEQYF	TGCAGCGTTGAGGTACCTCCTTACGAGCAGTACTTC
TRBJ1-1	many	NA	TRBV27	CASIGNTEAFF	TGTGCCAGCATTGGTAACACTGAAGCTTTCTTT
TRBJ2-3	many	TRBD2	TRBV11-1	CASSPPLLAGRPTDTQYF	TGTGCCAGCAGCCCGCCACTTTTAGCGGGGAGACCCACAGATACGCAGTATTTT
TRBJ1-5	NA	TRBD1	TRBV18	CASSPRDRGDQPQHF	TGTGCCAGCTCACCTCGGGACAGGGGGGATCAGCCCCAGCATTTT
TRBJ2-6	many	NA	TRBV28	CASSLHSGANVLTF	TGTGCCAGCAGTTTACACTCTGGGGCCAACGTCCTGACTTTC
TRBJ1-2	many	TRBD1	TRBV15	CATSHRPGTGPYGYTF	TGTGCCACCAGCCACCGTCCCGGGACAGGGCCCTATGGCTACACCTTC
TRBJ2-5	many	TRBD2	TRBV20-1	CSATAAGVIKTQYF	TGCAGTGCTACAGCAGCGGGAGTAATTAAGACCCAGTACTTC
TRBJ2-2	many	TRBD2	TRBV11-2	CASSLVLGTSGTGELFF	TGTGCCAGCAGCTTAGTTTTAGGGACTAGTGGCACCGGGGAGCTGTTTTTT
TRBJ1-5	few	TRBD1	TRBV25-1	CASRITGGGNQPQHF	TGTGCCAGCAGGATTACAGGGGGCGGCAATCAGCCCCAGCATTTT
TRBJ2-7	many	NA	TRBV28	CASSQNRDWSYEQYF	TGTGCCAGCAGTCAAAACAGGGATTGGTCCTACGAGCAGTACTTC
TRBJ1-2	many	NA	TRBV7-9	CASSRASYGYTF	TGTGCCAGCAGCCGCGCTTCCTATGGCTACACCTTC
TRBJ1-1	NA	TRBD1	TRBV6-1	CASSRQGDGTEAFF	TGTGCCAGCAGCCGACAGGGGGACGGCACTGAAGCTTTCTTT
TRBJ1-1	NA	TRBD1	TRBV18	CASSPGGTGVLSTEAFF	TGTGCCAGCTCACCCGGGGGGACAGGGGTTTTGAGCACTGAAGCTTTCTTT
TRBJ1-5	many	NA	TRBV12-3/TRBV12-4	CASSQHGGVLYSNQPQHF	TGTGCCAGCAGCCAACACGGGGGAGTCCTTTATAGCAATCAGCCCCAGCATTTT
TRBJ2-2	many	NA	TRBV28	CASSPPRGSIGELFF	TGTGCCAGCAGTCCCCCTCGGGGAAGCATCGGGGAGCTGTTTTTT
TRBJ2-7	many	NA	TRBV6-7	CASSYQGAGEADRRSEQYF	TGTGCCAGCAGTTATCAGGGGGCGGGAGAGGCGGACCGTCGATCCGAGCAGTACTTC
TRBJ1-1	NA	NA	TRBV27	CASSPPRTLMNTEAFF	TGTGCCAGCAGCCCCCCTCGGACATTAATGAACACTGAAGCTTTCTTT
TRBJ2-7	few	TRBD2	TRBV10-3	CAAEKAGGYSSYEQYF	TGTGCCGCCGAAAAAGCGGGGGGGTATAGCTCCTACGAGCAGTACTTC
TRBJ1-6	NA	TRBD1	TRBV12-3/TRBV12-4	CASAGTENSPLHF	TGTGCCAGCGCCGGGACAGAGAATTCACCCCTCCACTTT
TRBJ1-3	few	TRBD1	TRBV4-1	CASSQVWPHRTGRSGNTIYF	TGCGCCAGCAGCCAAGTATGGCCCCACCGGACAGGTCGCTCTGGAAACACCATATATTTT
TRBJ2-7	many	NA	TRBV7-9	CASSLARQVEEQYF	TGTGCCAGCAGCTTAGCTCGCCAGGTTGAAGAGCAGTACTTC
TRBJ2-1	few	TRBD1	TRBV5-6	CASSPLPRGLGYNEQFF	TGTGCCAGCAGCCCCTTGCCCAGGGGGCTAGGGTACAATGAGCAGTTCTTC
TRBJ1-1	many	TRBD1	TRBV6-6	CASRQGAVNTEAFF	TGTGCCAGCAGACAGGGGGCGGTGAACACTGAAGCTTTCTTT
TRBJ2-5	many	TRBD1	TRBV20-1	CSARWDRDYETQYF	TGCAGTGCTAGATGGGACAGGGATTATGAGACCCAGTACTTC
TRBJ2-4	NA	NA	TRBV6-1	CASSDTHTGQIKYF	TGTGCCAGCAGTGACACGCACACAGGACAAATTAAGTACTTC
TRBJ1-5	many	NA	TRBV11-2	CASSLDFLQPQHF	TGTGCCAGCAGCTTAGATTTCCTTCAGCCCCAGCATTTT
TRBJ2-5	many	TRBD2	TRBV27	CASSSGLAAQETQYF	TGTGCCAGCAGTTCGGGACTAGCGGCACAAGAGACCCAGTACTTC
TRBJ1-3	many	TRBD1	TRBV3-1	CASRPQGAGNTIYF	TGTGCCAGCAGACCACAGGGGGCTGGAAACACCATATATTTT